These T cell receptor beta chains were read from a single sample in a study of cytomegalovirus exposure and HLA in healthy donors. Using immunoSEQ multiplex PCR, the repertoire was profiled, and TCRdb retains in-frame clones only, with some absent. The table lists some 60,000 clones, about 80% of them singletons. The sample comprised PBMCs. Source of these receptors: a middle-aged man in good health and CMV-seronegative. CDR3s include the opening cysteine and the closing phenylalanine or tryptophan. Fields, in order: CDR3 length, J gene, V gene, D gene, clone size, CDR3 DNA, CDR3 protein. D genes are given only for firm matches. Where a row states a size, it is once, few, many or the class of an expanded clone; other rows omit it.

>15|TRBJ1-2|TRBV7-2|-|-
TGTGCCAGCAGCTTAATTCAGGGCGGAATCTATGGCTACACCTTC
CASSLIQGGIYGYTF
>17|TRBJ1-1|TRBV4-3|-|-
TGCGCCAGCAGCCAAGAGTACTCGGGACTGCAGAACACTGAAGCTTTCTTT
CASSQEYSGLQNTEAFF
>15|TRBJ1-4|TRBV12-5|TRBD1|-
TGTGCTAGTGGTTTGGAGACAGGGTTCGGCGAAAAACTGTTTTTT
CASGLETGFGEKLFF
>16|TRBJ1-2|TRBV6-5|-|-
TGTGCCAGCAGTTACCAATCCCTGGGCAGGGGTGGTGGCTACACCTTC
CASSYQSLGRGGGYTF
>15|TRBJ2-5|TRBV9|-|once
TGTGCCAGCACCCAAGGGGCAGGGGTACGAGAGACCCAGTACTTC
CASTQGAGVRETQYF
>14|TRBJ1-6|TRBV5-4|TRBD1|-
TGTGCCAGCAGCTTGGGACAGGGAAATTCACCCCTCCACTTT
CASSLGQGNSPLHF
>13|TRBJ1-4|TRBV9|TRBD1|-
TGTGCCAGCAGCACCGGGACAGAGGCAAAGCTGTTTTTT
CASSTGTEAKLFF
>16|TRBJ1-6|TRBV7-2|-|-
TGTGCCAGCAGCTTAATGGGTAGGACTCTGGGATCACCCCTCCACTTT
CASSLMGRTLGSPLHF
>19|TRBJ1-4|TRBV11-3|TRBD1|few
TGTGCCAGCAGCTACTCCTGGGACAGGCAGATTGCAACTAATGAAAAACTGTTTTTT
CASSYSWDRQIATNEKLFF
>10|TRBJ1-2|TRBV30|TRBD1|once
TGTGCCTGGGGACAGGGTCGTTACACCTTC
CAWGQGRYTF
>14|TRBJ2-5|TRBV6-1|TRBD1|-
TGTGCCAGCGATTCGGGACAGGGCCAAGAGACCCAGTACTTC
CASDSGQGQETQYF
>15|TRBJ1-1|TRBV6-5|TRBD1|few
TGTGCCAGCAGTTACTCTCGGACAGGAGGGACTGAAGCTTTCTTT
CASSYSRTGGTEAFF
>14|TRBJ1-2|TRBV19|-|-
TGTGCCAGTAGTAGCCGGGATCATCCCTATGGCTACACCTTC
CASSSRDHPYGYTF
>14|TRBJ1-4|TRBV7-9|-|-
TGTGCCAGCAGCTGGTTTCGGGGTAATGAAAAACTGTTTTTT
CASSWFRGNEKLFF
>13|TRBJ2-7|TRBV30|TRBD1|-
TGTGCCTGGAGTCTAGGACAGGGCTACGAGCAGTACTTC
CAWSLGQGYEQYF
>17|TRBJ2-2|TRBV11-3|TRBD2|-
TGTGCCAGCAGCTTCTCTAGACTAGCGGGGGCCACCGGGGAGCTGTTTTTT
CASSFSRLAGATGELFF
>14|TRBJ1-1|TRBV30|TRBD1|-
TGTGCCTGGAGTGCGCGGGGACAGGTACCTGAAGCTTTCTTT
CAWSARGQVPEAFF
>17|TRBJ2-2|TRBV5-1|TRBD2|-
TGCGCCAGCAGCTTGGCCGGGACTAGCGGGTTGGTCGGGGAGCTGTTTTTT
CASSLAGTSGLVGELFF
>15|TRBJ1-1|TRBV6-5|TRBD1|few
TGTGCCAGCAGTTACCGGGACAGTATGAACACTGAAGCTTTCTTT
CASSYRDSMNTEAFF
>15|TRBJ2-3|TRBV19|-|-
TGTGCCAGTAGTATCTACAGGGAAACCGTAGATACGCAGTATTTT
CASSIYRETVDTQYF
>13|TRBJ2-5|TRBV10-1|-|-
TGCGCCAGCACCATCGATACTCAAGAGACCCAGTACTTC
CASTIDTQETQYF
>21|TRBJ2-6|TRBV28|TRBD1|-
TGTGCCAGCAGTTTACTGTACAGAGGACGGGGGGACAGGGCTGGGGCCAACGTCCTGACTTTC
CASSLLYRGRGDRAGANVLTF
>15|TRBJ1-6|TRBV6-6|-|-
TGTGCCAGCAGAAACAGGGACGGATTCAATTCACCCCTCCACTTT
CASRNRDGFNSPLHF
>14|TRBJ2-5|TRBV5-4|-|-
TGTGCCACTAAGGGAGGGGGGGCCCGTGAGACCCAGTACTTC
CATKGGGARETQYF
>15|TRBJ1-1|TRBV11-3|-|-
TGTGCCAGCAGCTTAGAGGGAGCGATGGACACTGAAGCTTTCTTT
CASSLEGAMDTEAFF
>14|TRBJ1-2|TRBV5-4|-|-
TGTGCCAGCAGTACTTTGATGTCGAAGCATGGCTACACCTTC
CASSTLMSKHGYTF
>13|TRBJ2-2|TRBV6-6|-|-
TGTGCCAGCAGTTACTCGACCGGGGGGGAGCTGTTTTTT
CASSYSTGGELFF
>13|TRBJ1-2|TRBV10-3|-|-
TGTGCCAACTCTGGTACGGGACACAATGGCTACACCTTC
CANSGTGHNGYTF
>14|TRBJ1-5|TRBV19|-|-
TGTGCCAGTAGTGGAAGGGGTCGCGATCAGCCCCAGCATTTT
CASSGRGRDQPQHF
>18|TRBJ2-2|TRBV7-6|TRBD1|-
TGTGCCAGCAGCTTAGACCGGGACAGGCCAGCGAACACCGGGGAGCTGTTTTTT
CASSLDRDRPANTGELFF
>16|TRBJ2-1|TRBV29-1|TRBD2|-
TGCAGGAACCTCCTTCAGACTAGCGTCACCTACAATGAGCAGTTCTTC
CRNLLQTSVTYNEQFF
>14|TRBJ2-7|TRBV29-1|TRBD1|-
TGCAGCGTCGAGGGGGTAGACAGGGTTGGCGAGCAGTACTTC
CSVEGVDRVGEQYF
>12|TRBJ1-1|TRBV28|-|-
TGTGCCAGCAGTTTAGGTTCGGGGGGGGCTTTCTTT
CASSLGSGGAFF
>13|TRBJ2-7|TRBV6-6|TRBD2|-
TGTGCCGGCTCACCGGGACTAGCTTACGAGCAGTACTTC
CAGSPGLAYEQYF
>15|TRBJ2-5|TRBV25-1|-|few
TGTGCCAGCAGCGACATAACAGGGATGGCAGAGACCCAGTACTTC
CASSDITGMAETQYF
>13|TRBJ1-1|TRBV29-1|-|-
TGCAGCGCTAAGGACTTCTCGAACACTGAAGCTTTCTTT
CSAKDFSNTEAFF
>13|TRBJ1-1|TRBV5-1|TRBD1|-
TGCGCCAGTCAGGGACAGCTCAACACTGAAGCTTTCTTT
CASQGQLNTEAFF
>15|TRBJ1-1|TRBV5-4|-|medium-sized
TGTGCCAGCAGCCCCCAATCCTACAGGGACACTGAAGCTTTCTTT
CASSPQSYRDTEAFF
>15|TRBJ1-2|TRBV19|-|-
TGTGCCAGTAGTAAACAGGCTCGTGTGGACTATGGCTACACCTTC
CASSKQARVDYGYTF
>15|TRBJ2-7|TRBV5-4|-|few
TGTGCCAGCAGCTCTGAGCTCGGCAGGGTAGGCGAGCAGTACTTC
CASSSELGRVGEQYF
>13|TRBJ1-1|TRBV7-2|TRBD1|few
TGTGCCAGCGTACAGGGGTTTGGCACTGAAGCTTTCTTT
CASVQGFGTEAFF
>14|TRBJ2-4|TRBV6-6|TRBD2|-
TGTGCCAGCAGTTCAGCGGGGGTACAAAACATTCAGTACTTC
CASSSAGVQNIQYF
>14|TRBJ1-1|TRBV6-5|-|-
TGTGCCAGCACCGACCGGGTCGGGAACACTGAAGCTTTCTTT
CASTDRVGNTEAFF
>15|TRBJ1-5|TRBV7-2|TRBD1|-
TGTGCCAGCAGCTTCTGGGACAGGGGAAACCAGCCCCAGCATTTT
CASSFWDRGNQPQHF
>14|TRBJ1-5|TRBV27|TRBD1|-
TGTGCCAGCAGTCGGACAGGGGGTCTTCAGCCCCAGCATTTT
CASSRTGGLQPQHF
>14|TRBJ1-2|TRBV29-1|-|once
TGCAGCACAAGTCCCCTTCTTTCTAACTATGGCTACACCTTC
CSTSPLLSNYGYTF
>15|TRBJ1-1|TRBV9|TRBD1|-
TGTGCCAGCAGCGTAGATCCCAGGGGGTACTCTGAAGCTTTCTTT
CASSVDPRGYSEAFF
>15|TRBJ1-1|TRBV11-2|-|-
TGTGCCAGCAGCTTACAAGCAGGGATGAACACTGAAGCTTTCTTT
CASSLQAGMNTEAFF
>15|TRBJ2-7|TRBV5-1|-|once
TGCGCCAGCAGCCTGGGGCCGGGGAACTCCTACGAGCAGTACTTC
CASSLGPGNSYEQYF
>18|TRBJ2-3|TRBV2|TRBD2|-
TGTGCCAGCAGAGCATTTGCGATAGCGGGGGGACACACAGATACGCAGTATTTT
CASRAFAIAGGHTDTQYF
>16|TRBJ2-1|TRBV28|TRBD1|-
TGTGCCAGCAGTTCCCAGGACAGGTCCACCTACAATGAGCAGTTCTTC
CASSSQDRSTYNEQFF
>12|TRBJ1-1|TRBV28|-|-
TGTGCCACCGGAGAGTTAAAGACTGAAGCTTTCTTT
CATGELKTEAFF
>11|TRBJ2-7|TRBV29-1|TRBD1|-
TGCAGCGTTAGGCAGGGGGACGAGCAGTACTTC
CSVRQGDEQYF
>13|TRBJ1-5|TRBV7-8|-|-
TGTGCCAGCAGCTTAGGGGGGGACCAGCCCCAGCATTTT
CASSLGGDQPQHF